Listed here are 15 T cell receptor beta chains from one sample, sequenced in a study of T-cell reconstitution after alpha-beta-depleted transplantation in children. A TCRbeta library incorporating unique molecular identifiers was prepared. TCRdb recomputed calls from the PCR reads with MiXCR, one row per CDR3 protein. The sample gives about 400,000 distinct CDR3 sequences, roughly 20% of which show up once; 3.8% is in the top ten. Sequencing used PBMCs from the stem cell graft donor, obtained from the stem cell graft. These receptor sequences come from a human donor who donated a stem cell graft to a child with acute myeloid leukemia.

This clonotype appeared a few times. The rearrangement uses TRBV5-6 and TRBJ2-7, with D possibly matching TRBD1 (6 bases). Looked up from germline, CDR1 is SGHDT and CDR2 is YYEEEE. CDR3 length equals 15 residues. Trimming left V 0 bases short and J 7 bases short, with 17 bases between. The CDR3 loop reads CASSLAGAPIHEQYF. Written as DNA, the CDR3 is TGTGCCAGCAGCTTGGCAGGGGCCCCGATCCATGAGCAGTACTTC.

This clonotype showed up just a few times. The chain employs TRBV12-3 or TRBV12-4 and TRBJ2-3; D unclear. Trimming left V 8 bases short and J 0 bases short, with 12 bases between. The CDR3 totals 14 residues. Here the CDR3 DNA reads TGTGCCAGCGCCGGAGCGCGGAGCACAGATACGCAGTATTTT. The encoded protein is CASAGARSTDTQYF.

CDR3 sequence: CASSLEAGNHEQYF. In DNA, the CDR3 is TGTGCCAGCAGCTTAGAGGCAGGGAACCACGAGCAGTACTTC. V usage is TRBV7-9 and J usage is TRBJ2-7; a possible D gene is TRBD1 (5 bases). The CDR3 spans 14 residues. With 1 base removed from V and 5 bases from J, the gap between germline ends came to 12 bases. CDR1 SEHNR and CDR2 FQNEAQ come from the germline V gene (reference sequence).

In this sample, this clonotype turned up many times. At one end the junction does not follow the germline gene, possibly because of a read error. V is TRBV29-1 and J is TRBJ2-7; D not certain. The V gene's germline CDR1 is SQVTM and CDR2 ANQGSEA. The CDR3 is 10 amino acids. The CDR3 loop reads CSIDSGEQYF. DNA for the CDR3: TGCAGCATTGACTCTGGCGAGCAGTACTTC.

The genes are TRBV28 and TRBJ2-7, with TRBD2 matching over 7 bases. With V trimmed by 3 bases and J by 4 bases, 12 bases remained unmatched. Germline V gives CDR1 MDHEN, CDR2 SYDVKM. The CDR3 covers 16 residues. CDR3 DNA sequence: TGTGCCAGCAGTTTCAGTGGGAGGGCCTTAGGTTACGAGCAGTACTTC. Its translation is CASSFSGRALGYEQYF.

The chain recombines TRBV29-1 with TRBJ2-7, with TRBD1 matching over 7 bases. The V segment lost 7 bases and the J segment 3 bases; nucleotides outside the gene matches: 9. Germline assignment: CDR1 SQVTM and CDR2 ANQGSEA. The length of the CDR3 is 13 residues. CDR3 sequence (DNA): TGCAGCGCCCGGGACAGAAGAAACTACGAGCAGTACTTC. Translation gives CSARDRRNYEQYF.

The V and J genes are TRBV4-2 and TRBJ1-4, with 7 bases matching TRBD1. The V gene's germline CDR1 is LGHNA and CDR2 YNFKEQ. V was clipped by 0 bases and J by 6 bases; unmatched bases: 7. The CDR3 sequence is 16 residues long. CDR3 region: CASSQETGTADEKLFF. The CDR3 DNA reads TGTGCCAGCAGCCAAGAAACCGGGACAGCGGATGAAAAACTGTTTTTT.

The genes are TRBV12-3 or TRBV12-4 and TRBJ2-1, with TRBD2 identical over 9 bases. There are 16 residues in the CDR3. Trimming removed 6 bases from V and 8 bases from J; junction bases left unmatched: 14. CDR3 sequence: CASSRIAGARGHEQFF. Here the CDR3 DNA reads TGTGCCAGCAGCCGCATAGCGGGAGCCCGTGGGCATGAGCAGTTCTTC.

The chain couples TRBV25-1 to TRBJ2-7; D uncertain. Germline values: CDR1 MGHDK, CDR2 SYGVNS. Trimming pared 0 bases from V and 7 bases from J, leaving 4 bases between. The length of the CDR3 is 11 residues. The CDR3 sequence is CASSEYEEQYF. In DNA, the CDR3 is TGTGCCAGCAGTGAATATGAAGAGCAGTACTTC.

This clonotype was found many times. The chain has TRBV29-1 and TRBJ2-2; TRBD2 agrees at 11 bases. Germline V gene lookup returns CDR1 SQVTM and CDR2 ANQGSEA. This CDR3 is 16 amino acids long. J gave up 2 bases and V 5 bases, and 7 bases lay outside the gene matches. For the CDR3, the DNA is TGCAGCGTTCAGGGACTAGCGGTTCTTAACACCGGGGAGCTGTTTTTT. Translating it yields CSVQGLAVLNTGELFF.

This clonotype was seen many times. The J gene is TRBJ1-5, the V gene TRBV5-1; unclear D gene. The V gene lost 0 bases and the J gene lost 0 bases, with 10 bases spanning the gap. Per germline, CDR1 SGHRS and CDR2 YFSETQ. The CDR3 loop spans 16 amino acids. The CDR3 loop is CASSLGAGNSNQPQHF. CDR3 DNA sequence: TGCGCCAGCAGCTTGGGGGCAGGAAATAGCAATCAGCCCCAGCATTTT.

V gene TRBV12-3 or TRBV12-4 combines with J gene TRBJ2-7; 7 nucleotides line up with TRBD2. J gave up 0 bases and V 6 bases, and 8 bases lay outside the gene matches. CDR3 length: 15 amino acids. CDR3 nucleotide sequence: TGTGCCAGCAGCCCAGGCGGGAGCCTCTCCTACGAGCAGTACTTC. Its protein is CASSPGGSLSYEQYF.

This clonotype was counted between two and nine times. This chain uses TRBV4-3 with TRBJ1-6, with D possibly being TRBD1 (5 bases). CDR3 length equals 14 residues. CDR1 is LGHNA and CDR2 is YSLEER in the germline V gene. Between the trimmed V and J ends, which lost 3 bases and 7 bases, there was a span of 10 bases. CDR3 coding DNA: TGCGCCAGCAGCCAGCAGGGAGGAAATTCACCCCTCCACTTT. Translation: CASSQQGGNSPLHF.

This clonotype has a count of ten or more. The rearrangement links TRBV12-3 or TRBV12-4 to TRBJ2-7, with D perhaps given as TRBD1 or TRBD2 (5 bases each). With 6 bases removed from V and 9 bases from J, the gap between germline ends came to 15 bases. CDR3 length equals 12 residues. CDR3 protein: CASSIGALGQYF. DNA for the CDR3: TGTGCCAGCAGCATCGGGGCCTTAGGGCAGTACTTC.

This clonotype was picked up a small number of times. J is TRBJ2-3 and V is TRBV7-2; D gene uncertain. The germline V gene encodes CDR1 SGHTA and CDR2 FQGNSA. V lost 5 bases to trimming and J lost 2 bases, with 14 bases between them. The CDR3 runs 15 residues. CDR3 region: CASSPSAVNTDTQYF. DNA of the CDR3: TGTGCCAGCAGCCCCTCGGCGGTTAACACAGATACGCAGTATTTT.